This is a list of T cell receptor beta chains from one sample in a study of blood T cell repertoires in COVID-19. Assay: immunoSEQ multiplex PCR; the TCRdb copy retains only in-frame clones and omits some. The sample carries 170,000 or so clones, 90% to 95% recorded once. Sequenced: peripheral blood. These receptors all come from a man in his forties or fifties with acute or convalescent COVID-19. The CDR3 runs from the conserved cysteine through the conserved F or W. The D gene is left open where the match is weak. The size entry is marked missing in some rows and otherwise reads once, few, many or a size class.

TRBV19,NA,TRBJ2-1,TRBD2,CASKPSGSSNEQFF,TGTGCCAGTAAACCTAGCGGGAGTAGCAATGAGCAGTTCTTC
TRBV7-7,NA,TRBJ2-7,NA,CASSREQGEQYF,TGTGCCAGCAGCCGAGAGCAGGGAGAGCAGTACTTC
TRBV6-2/TRBV6-3,NA,TRBJ1-1,TRBD1,CASSSERTGTMNTEAFF,TGTGCCAGCAGTTCGGAAAGGACAGGGACAATGAACACTGAAGCTTTCTTT
TRBV20-1,NA,TRBJ1-1,NA,CSASGGAYGRGAFF,TGCAGTGCTAGTGGGGGTGCGTACGGAAGGGGAGCTTTCTTT
TRBV3-1/TRBV3-2,NA,TRBJ2-3,TRBD2,CASSRGTSGGSGTQYF,TGTGCCAGCAGCCGCGGGACTAGCGGGGGGAGTGGTACGCAGTATTTT
TRBV6-1,once,TRBJ1-4,TRBD1,CASSDGQGTEKLFF,TGTGCCAGCAGTGACGGACAGGGTACTGAAAAACTGTTTTTT
TRBV19,NA,TRBJ1-1,NA,CASSIGSGMNTEAFF,TGTGCCAGTAGTATCGGGTCGGGGATGAACACTGAAGCTTTCTTT
TRBV4-1,NA,TRBJ2-7,TRBD2,CASSQVLAASSYEQYF,TGCGCCAGCAGCCAGGTCCTAGCGGCTAGCTCCTACGAGCAGTACTTC
TRBV14,NA,TRBJ2-7,NA,CASSPQGREQYF,TGTGCCAGCAGCCCACAGGGTCGCGAGCAGTACTTC
TRBV14,NA,TRBJ1-5,TRBD1,CASSQARQGANQPQHF,TGTGCCAGCAGCCAAGCCCGCCAGGGGGCGAACCAGCCCCAGCATTTT
TRBV19,NA,TRBJ1-3,NA,CASSIVGGGNTIYF,TGTGCCAGTAGTATAGTTGGCGGTGGAAACACCATATATTTT
TRBV18,NA,TRBJ2-1,NA,CASSPKGVSYNEQFF,TGTGCCAGCTCACCAAAGGGAGTCTCCTACAATGAGCAGTTCTTC
TRBV18,few,TRBJ2-7,TRBD2,CASATSGIGEQYF,TGTGCCAGCGCGACTAGCGGGATAGGCGAGCAGTACTTC
TRBV29-1,NA,TRBJ2-7,TRBD1,CSVRTGSYEQYF,TGCAGCGTGAGGACAGGCTCCTACGAGCAGTACTTC
TRBV14,NA,TRBJ2-2,NA,CASSQKLVRLNTGELFF,TGTGCCAGCAGCCAAAAGCTCGTGAGACTGAACACCGGGGAGCTGTTTTTT
TRBV19,NA,TRBJ2-1,NA,CASGAGDYNEQFF,TGTGCCAGTGGGGCAGGGGACTACAATGAGCAGTTCTTC
TRBV5-4,once,TRBJ2-2,NA,CASSWWQSANTGELFF,TGTGCCAGCAGCTGGTGGCAGAGCGCGAACACCGGGGAGCTGTTTTTT
TRBV18,NA,TRBJ2-3,TRBD2,CASSPGTSMDTQYF,TGTGCCAGCTCACCGGGGACTAGCATGGATACGCAGTATTTT
TRBV30,NA,TRBJ2-7,TRBD2,CAWSPGLADDYQQYF,TGTGCCTGGAGTCCCGGACTAGCCGATGACTACCAGCAGTACTTC
TRBV30,NA,TRBJ1-6,TRBD1,CAWSVPPGTGEYNSPLHF,TGTGCCTGGAGTGTGCCGCCCGGGACAGGGGAATATAATTCACCCCTCCACTTT
TRBV27,few,TRBJ2-2,NA,CASSIQGWGGELFF,TGTGCCAGCAGTATACAGGGTTGGGGCGGGGAGCTGTTTTTT
TRBV6-2/TRBV6-3,NA,TRBJ1-2,NA,CASSQQGFQANYGYTF,TGTGCCAGCAGCCAACAGGGTTTTCAAGCTAACTATGGCTACACCTTC
TRBV14,few,TRBJ2-1,TRBD2,CASSQEGPGARLLAGDYEQFF,TGTGCCAGCAGCCAAGAAGGCCCCGGGGCCCGATTACTAGCGGGAGACTATGAGCAGTTCTTC
TRBV19,NA,TRBJ1-4,NA,CASSSARGKLFF,TGTGCCAGTAGCTCCGCCCGGGGGAAACTGTTTTTT
TRBV2,NA,TRBJ2-3,TRBD1,CASSGDSSSTDTQYF,TGTGCCAGCAGTGGGGACAGCTCTAGCACAGATACGCAGTATTTT
TRBV3-1/TRBV3-2,NA,TRBJ2-7,NA,CASSLRDEQYF,TGTGCCAGCAGCCTGAGAGACGAGCAGTACTTC
TRBV5-1,once,TRBJ2-5,TRBD2,CASSLALQRGGTQETQYF,TGCGCCAGCAGCTTGGCCCTCCAACGCGGGGGGACCCAAGAGACCCAGTACTTC
TRBV7-3,NA,TRBJ2-7,NA,CASSPRTNSYEQYF,TGTGCCAGCAGCCCCAGGACAAATTCCTACGAGCAGTACTTC
TRBV28,NA,TRBJ1-2,NA,CASREVGSHLGYTF,TGTGCCAGCAGGGAGGTAGGGTCTCACCTTGGCTACACCTTC
TRBV29-1,NA,TRBJ1-1,NA,CSVVRGRGRSEAFF,TGCAGCGTTGTTCGGGGCAGGGGACGCTCTGAAGCTTTCTTT
TRBV5-1,NA,TRBJ1-6,NA,CASSRRTELNSPLHF,TGCGCCAGCAGCCGCCGGACAGAACTTAATTCACCCCTCCACTTT
TRBV29-1,NA,TRBJ1-1,NA,CSATGQVNTEAFF,TGCAGCGCTACAGGGCAGGTGAACACTGAAGCTTTCTTT